By share, the clone carrying this TCR beta chain ranks as medium-sized. Its antigen is as yet unknown. This record comes from a study of prognosis after radiotherapy for stage I lung cancer. Points from the study as a whole: Post-therapy Shannon entropy was lower in patients developing distant metastases following stereotactic body radiation therapy. The number of unique TCR clones went down after stereotactic body radiation therapy, with a median of around 10,000 versus 6,500.

Amplification of TCR beta CDR3 from genomic DNA used two-round multiplex PCR. Round-one PCR had primers specific to each TRBV and TRBJ gene. TCRdb reanalysed the multiplex PCR reads using MiXCR and keeps one entry per CDR3 protein. This table holds approximately 17,000 distinct CDR3 sequences, approximately 44% found once. The CDR3 has 15 residues. The V gene's germline CDR1 is SGHRS and CDR2 YFSETQ. The J segment lost 6 bases and the V segment lost 7 bases, leaving 10 bases of the junction unmatched. Sequences were derived from PBMCs, sampled before or after stereotactic body radiation therapy (not recorded which). The chain is built from TRBV5-1 and TRBJ2-2, with 9 bases that match TRBD2. The sequence derives from a donor of 50 years or more with non-small cell lung cancer. CDR3 coding DNA: TGCGCCAGCCGAAATTTAGCGGGAGCCCCCGGGGAGCTGTTTTTT. Its protein is CASRNLAGAPGELFF.